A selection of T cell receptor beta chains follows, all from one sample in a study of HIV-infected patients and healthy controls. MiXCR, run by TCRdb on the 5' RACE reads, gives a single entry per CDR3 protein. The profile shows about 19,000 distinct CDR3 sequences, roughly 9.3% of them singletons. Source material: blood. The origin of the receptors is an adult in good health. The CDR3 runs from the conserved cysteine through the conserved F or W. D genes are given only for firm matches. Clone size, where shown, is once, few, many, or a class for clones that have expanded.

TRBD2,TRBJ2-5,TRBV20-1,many,TGCAGTGCCACCGAGACTAGCGGGGTTCTAGAGACCCAGTACTTC,CSATETSGVLETQYF
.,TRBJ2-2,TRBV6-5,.,TGTGCCAGCAGTTACGCGTCGGAACACACCGGGGAGCTGTTTTTT,CASSYASEHTGELFF
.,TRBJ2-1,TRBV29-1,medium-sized,TGCAGCGTTGTAGGGGACTCCTACAATGAGCAGTTCTTC,CSVVGDSYNEQFF
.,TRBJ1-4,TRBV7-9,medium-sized,TGTGCCAGCGGGGGAGCGGTTGAAAAACTGTTTTTT,CASGGAVEKLFF
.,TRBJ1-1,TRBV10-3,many,TGTGCCATCAAAGGTACGGGGGTGGGCACTGAAGCTTTCTTT,CAIKGTGVGTEAFF
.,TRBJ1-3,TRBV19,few,TGTGCCAGTTCACCGACAGCTACCCACTCTGGAAACACCATATATTTT,CASSPTATHSGNTIYF
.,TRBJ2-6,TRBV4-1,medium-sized,TGCGCCAGCAGGACTGGGCCCGTAGGTGGGGCCAACGTCCTGACTTTC,CASRTGPVGGANVLTF
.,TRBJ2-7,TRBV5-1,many,TGCGCCAGCAGCTTGGCGCGACAGAACTACGAGCAGTACTTC,CASSLARQNYEQYF
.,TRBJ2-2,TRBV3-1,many,TGTGCCAGCAGCCAGCTAACGAACACCGGGGAGCTGTTTTTT,CASSQLTNTGELFF
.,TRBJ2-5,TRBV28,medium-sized,TGTGCCAGCAGCCCGGGGGAGTTCACGGAGACCCAGTACTTC,CASSPGEFTETQYF
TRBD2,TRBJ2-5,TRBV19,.,TGTGCCAGTAGTCGGATAGCGGGCGTGGAGACCCAGTACTTC,CASSRIAGVETQYF
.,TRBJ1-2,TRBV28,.,TGTGCCAGCAGTTTTTCAGGGTTCTATGGCTACACCTTC,CASSFSGFYGYTF
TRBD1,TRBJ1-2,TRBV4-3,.,TGCGCCAGCAGCCAAAAGGGACAGGCGGGGAGCTATGGCTACACCTTC,CASSQKGQAGSYGYTF
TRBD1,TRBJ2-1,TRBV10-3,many,TGTGCCACCCGCCGGGACAGCTCCTACAATGAGCAGTTCTTC,CATRRDSSYNEQFF
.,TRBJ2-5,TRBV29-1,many,TGCAGCGTTGAATGGGACGCGGCGGCTCTACAAGAGACCCAGTACTTC,CSVEWDAAALQETQYF
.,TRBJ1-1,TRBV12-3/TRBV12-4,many,TGTGCCAGCAGCATAACAGGGTTTCTCACTGAAGCTTTCTTT,CASSITGFLTEAFF
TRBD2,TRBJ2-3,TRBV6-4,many,TGTGCCAGCAGTGGAGTAGCGGGTAGCACAGATACGCAGTATTTT,CASSGVAGSTDTQYF
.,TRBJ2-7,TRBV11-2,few,TGTGCCAGCAGCCCTAGGGTCGGGACGGGGTATAGCTCCTACGAGCAGTACTTC,CASSPRVGTGYSSYEQYF
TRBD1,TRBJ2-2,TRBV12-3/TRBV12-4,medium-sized,TGTGCCAGCAGAAGGGACAGGGACGGCGGGGAGCTGTTTTTT,CASRRDRDGGELFF
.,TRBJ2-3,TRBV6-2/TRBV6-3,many,TGTGCCAGCAGTTACGCCGGGGCAGATACGCAGTATTTT,CASSYAGADTQYF
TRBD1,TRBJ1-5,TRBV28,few,TGTGCCAGCAGTCCCTCCGGACAGGGCAATCAGCCCCAGCATTTT,CASSPSGQGNQPQHF
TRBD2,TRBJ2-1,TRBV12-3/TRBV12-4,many,TGTGCCAGCAGTTTGGGAGGCGGGAGGCCGGACAATGAGCAGTTCTTC,CASSLGGGRPDNEQFF
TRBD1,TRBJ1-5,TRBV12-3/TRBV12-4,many,TGTGCCAGCAGTTTAGGGGACAGGGTCCGTAGCAATCAGCCCCAGCATTTT,CASSLGDRVRSNQPQHF
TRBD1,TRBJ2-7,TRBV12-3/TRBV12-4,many,TGTGCCAGCAGTCCGTCCCGGGACAGGGTAAGGGAGCAGTACTTC,CASSPSRDRVREQYF
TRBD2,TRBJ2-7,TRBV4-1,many,TGCGCCAGCAGCCAGCCTAGCGGGAGGGCCATTTCCGGCGAGCAGTACTTC,CASSQPSGRAISGEQYF
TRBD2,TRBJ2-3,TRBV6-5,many,TGTGCCAGCAGGGGACTAGCGGGTATAGATACGCAGTATTTT,CASRGLAGIDTQYF
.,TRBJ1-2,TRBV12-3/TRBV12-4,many,TGTGCCAGCAGCATCGAGGGGAATGGCTACACCTTC,CASSIEGNGYTF
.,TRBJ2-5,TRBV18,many,TGTGCCAGCTCTAGCAGGTACCAAGAGACCCAGTACTTC,CASSSRYQETQYF
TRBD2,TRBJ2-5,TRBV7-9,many,TGTGCCAGCAGCCCTTGGACTAGCGGACAAGAGACCCAGTACTTC,CASSPWTSGQETQYF
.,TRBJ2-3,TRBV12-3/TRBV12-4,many,TGTGCCAGCAGCTCTAGCACAGATACGCAGTATTTT,CASSSSTDTQYF
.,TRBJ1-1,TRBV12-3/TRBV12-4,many,TGTGCCAGCAGACTATCCGGACAAGATGAAGCTTTCTTT,CASRLSGQDEAFF
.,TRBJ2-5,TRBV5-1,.,TGCGCCAGCAGCACGACGGGTCAAGAGACCCAGTACTTC,CASSTTGQETQYF
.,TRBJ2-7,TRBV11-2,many,TGTGCCAGCAGCCCGGCCGGGGTCTACGAGCAGTACTTC,CASSPAGVYEQYF
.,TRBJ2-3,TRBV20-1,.,TGCAGTGCTAGAGCCTCTAGCGCTGGCACAGATACGCAGTATTTT,CSARASSAGTDTQYF
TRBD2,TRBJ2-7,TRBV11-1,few,TGTGCCAGCAGCCCAAAAGGGGCTAGCGGGACATACGAGCAGTACTTC,CASSPKGASGTYEQYF
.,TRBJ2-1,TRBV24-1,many,TGTGCCACCCAGGAGAGCGGCAAAACCTACAATGAGCAGTTCTTC,CATQESGKTYNEQFF
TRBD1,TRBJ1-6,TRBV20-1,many,TGCAGTGCTAGAGACGGGACAGGGGGTACCCTCCACTTT,CSARDGTGGTLHF
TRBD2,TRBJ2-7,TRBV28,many,TGTGCCAGCACTCTCCCGGGACTAGATCGCGAGCAGTACTTC,CASTLPGLDREQYF
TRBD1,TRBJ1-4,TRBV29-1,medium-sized,TGCAGCGCCCGAACAGGGGGGAGGGTTGAAAAACTGTTTTTT,CSARTGGRVEKLFF
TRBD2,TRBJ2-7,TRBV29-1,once,TGCAGCGTTGAAGGCACTAGCGGGGCACGGAATACGCAGTACTTC,CSVEGTSGARNTQYF